The 30 T cell receptor beta chains given below trace back to one sample, sequenced in a study of response to subunit inactivated influenza vaccine. One entry per CDR3 protein results from TCRdb running MiXCR on the RT-PCR reads. Of roughly 620,000 distinct CDR3 sequences listed, over 9% are singletons. The sample also formed part of further work on T cells expressing NK-cell markers. That work states: 5'RACE template switching with UMIs generated TCR beta cDNA.

The sequenced sample was PBMCs from blood, obtained on the day of vaccination. The receptor set was obtained from a man between 45 and 60 years old who received an inactivated influenza vaccine.

The rearrangement uses TRBV6-2 or TRBV6-3 and TRBJ2-1, with D possibly being TRBD1 (6 bases). The germline V gene has CDR1 MNHEY and CDR2 SVGEGT. The CDR3 runs 14 residues. V lost 5 bases and J lost 3, with 11 bases in between. For the CDR3, the DNA is TGTGCCAGCAGTGACAGGACAGTCTACAATGAGCAGTTCTTC. This sequence encodes CASSDRTVYNEQFF.

The chain carries TRBV18 and TRBJ1-2; a weak D match, TRBD1 (5 bases). The CDR3 contains 14 residues. Germline lookup yields CDR1 KGHSH and CDR2 LQKENI. With 0 bases removed from V and 7 bases from J, the gap between germline ends came to 12 bases. The CDR3 here is CASSPPGDSAGYTF. For the CDR3, the DNA is TGTGCCAGCTCACCACCGGGGGACTCCGCTGGCTACACCTTC.

The rearrangement links TRBV28 to TRBJ2-4, with D possibly matching TRBD2 (6 bases). CDR3 length: 18 amino acids. V lost 2 bases, J lost 3 bases, and 20 bases lay in between. Germline values: CDR1 MDHEN, CDR2 SYDVKM. The CDR3 is CASSLRGQLRRDKNIQYF. In nucleotides, the CDR3 is TGTGCCAGCAGTTTACGGGGTCAGTTAAGGAGGGACAAAAACATTCAGTACTTC. Complete variable domain (other parts from reference TRBV28 and TRBJ2-4): DVKVTQSSRYLVKRTGEKVFLECVQDMDHENMFWYRQDPGLGLRLIYFSYDVKMKEKGDIPEGYSVSREKKERFSLILESASTNQTSMYLCASSLRGQLRRDKNIQYFGAGTRLSVL.

This clonotype was counted at least ten times. The chain carries TRBV5-5 and TRBJ1-6; maybe TRBD1 (5 bases). Per germline, CDR1 SGHKS and CDR2 YYEKEE (reference sequence). Trimming pared 1 base from V and 9 bases from J, leaving 17 bases between. This CDR3 region has 16 residues. The CDR3 sequence is CASSLIASGMSSPLHF. In DNA form, the CDR3 reads TGTGCCAGCAGCTTGATCGCGTCAGGGATGAGTTCACCCCTCCACTTT.

This clonotype appeared a few times. The gene calls are TRBV20-1 and TRBJ1-1; D unclear. Germline assignment: CDR1 DFQATT and CDR2 SNEGSKA (reference sequence). This CDR3 has 12 residues. V was trimmed by 5 bases and J by 2 bases, leaving 9 bases between them. CDR3 residues: CSASGLNTEAFF. The CDR3 region has the DNA TGCAGTGCTTCCGGACTCAACACTGAAGCTTTCTTT.

About this clonotype: Since a much larger clone is just one base distant, this may be a read error. The missing conserved phenylalanine or tryptophan at the end of this CDR3 makes a read error likely. V gene TRBV5-1 combines with J gene TRBJ2-5; the D is unclear. The CDR3 sequence is 15 residues long. The V end lost 0 bases, the J end lost 1 base, and 10 bases lay between the germline ends. Germline V lookup: CDR1 SGHRS, CDR2 YFSETQ. The CDR3 bases are TGCGCCAGCAGCTTGGGGGCAGCCTTCCAAGAGACCCAGTACATC. This encodes CASSLGAAFQETQYI.

This clonotype was counted between two and nine times. The genes are TRBV15 and TRBJ1-4; D unclear. The CDR3 totals 15 residues. Per germline, CDR1 LNHNV and CDR2 YYDKDF (reference sequence). V lost 1 base and J 5 bases, leaving 11 bases between the germline ends. CDR3: CATSRVPGVNEKLFF. For the CDR3, the DNA is TGTGCCACCAGCAGAGTCCCGGGAGTCAATGAAAAACTGTTTTTT.

This clonotype was picked up a small number of times. The chain joins TRBV18 to TRBJ2-5; D uncertain. Germline assignment: CDR1 KGHSH and CDR2 LQKENI. The CDR3 sequence is 14 residues long. Trimming stripped 0 bases from V and 2 bases from J, with 7 bases between. CDR3 in DNA: TGTGCCAGCTCACCACCGGGAAGACAAGAGACCCAGTACTTC. Translation: CASSPPGRQETQYF.

There are many counts of this clonotype. The rearrangement joins TRBV5-1 to TRBJ2-3, with no clear D. The CDR3 extends over 14 amino acids. CDR1 and CDR2 from the germline V gene are SGHRS and YFSETQ. The V end lost 0 bases, the J end lost 0 bases, and 5 bases lay between the germline ends. The CDR3 spells CASSLAGSTDTQYF. The CDR3 DNA follows: TGCGCCAGCAGCTTGGCTGGGAGCACAGATACGCAGTATTTT.

This clonotype was recorded a few times. V usage is TRBV20-1 and J usage is TRBJ1-4; D call uncertain. Deletions cut 6 bases from V and 5 bases from J, with 13 bases between. CDR1 DFQATT and CDR2 SNEGSKA come from the germline V gene (reference sequence). CDR3 length: 13 residues. The CDR3 is CSAPGRTNEKLFF. The CDR3 coding sequence is TGCAGTGCCCCGGGCCGGACGAATGAAAAACTGTTTTTT.

This clonotype occurred a few times. The CDR3 sequence is CSAPTLDTQYF. CDR3 DNA: TGCAGTGCCCCGACCCTAGATACGCAGTATTTT. The J gene is TRBJ2-3, the V gene TRBV20-1; D is ambiguous. The CDR3 is 11 residues long. Trimming shortened V by 6 bases and J by 5 bases, and 9 bases separated the two germline ends. Per the germline V gene, CDR1 is DFQATT and CDR2 is SNEGSKA (reference sequence).

The CDR3 region has the DNA TGCGCCAGCAGCCGTACAGGGGGCAGGAATACGCAGTATTTT. It is translated as CASSRTGGRNTQYF. The J gene is TRBJ2-3, the V gene TRBV5-1; 9 positions match TRBD1. Germline trimming cut 4 bases from V and 7 bases from J; bases unmatched to any gene: 7. The V gene's germline CDR1 is SGHRS and CDR2 YFSETQ. This CDR3 has 14 residues.

A few counts support this clonotype. The J gene is TRBJ2-3, the V gene TRBV28; no definite D call. This CDR3 comprises 15 residues. Trimming took off 6 bases at V and 0 bases at J, with 13 bases between the two ends. Germline V CDR1 and CDR2: MDHEN, SYDVKM. CDR3 region: CASSFVQASTDTQYF. The CDR3 nucleotides are TGTGCCAGCAGCTTCGTGCAGGCTAGCACAGATACGCAGTATTTT. Based on the CDR3 plus reference TRBV28 and TRBJ2-3, the full variable domain is DVKVTQSSRYLVKRTGEKVFLECVQDMDHENMFWYRQDPGLGLRLIYFSYDVKMKEKGDIPEGYSVSREKKERFSLILESASTNQTSMYLCASSFVQASTDTQYFGPGTRLTVL.

This clonotype was found a few times. The V and J genes are TRBV4-3 and TRBJ2-2; D is unclear. Germline CDR1 is LGHNA and CDR2 is YSLEER. The V and J ends lost 4 bases and 8 bases respectively, with 17 bases between them. The CDR3 is 15 amino acids. The CDR3 DNA reads as TGCGCCAGCAGCCGCTCGGCCCCCGAATGGGGGGAGCTGTTTTTT. Amino acid sequence: CASSRSAPEWGELFF.

This clonotype was picked up many times. The chain recombines TRBV7-2 with TRBJ2-1; D is perhaps TRBD1 (6 bases). CDR3 length equals 14 residues. V was pared by 2 bases and J by 7 bases, with 12 bases between. The germline CDR1 and CDR2 sequences are SGHTA and FQGNSA. As DNA, the CDR3 is TGTGCCAGCAGCTTATCCCTAGGGGGAAATGAGCAGTTCTTC. Its protein is CASSLSLGGNEQFF.

In its sample, this clonotype was seen a few times. J is TRBJ2-7 and V is TRBV7-2; D gene unclear. The CDR3 has 14 amino acids. Germline CDR1 reads SGHTA; CDR2 reads FQGNSA. Trimming pared 5 bases from V and 0 bases from J, leaving 11 bases between. The CDR3 spells CASSPGWGSYEQYF. In DNA form, the CDR3 reads TGTGCCAGCAGCCCCGGCTGGGGCTCCTACGAGCAGTACTTC.

This clonotype has only a few counts. The chain has TRBV20-1 and TRBJ1-2; D is ambiguous. V shed 0 bases and J shed 5 bases, with 13 bases lying between them. The CDR3 has 14 residues. The germline V gene has CDR1 DFQATT and CDR2 SNEGSKA (reference sequence). CDR3 amino acids: CSARDPNQSYGYTF. The CDR3 nucleotides read TGCAGTGCTAGAGACCCAAATCAGAGTTATGGCTACACCTTC.

This rearrangement joins TRBV7-9 to TRBJ1-1; D unclear. This CDR3 is 12 amino acids long. The ends were cut back, 2 bases at V and 8 bases at J, with 9 bases in the middle. Germline loops: CDR1 SEHNR, CDR2 FQNEAQ (reference sequence). The CDR3 protein is CASSLPGGEAFF. CDR3 DNA sequence: TGTGCCAGCAGCTTACCCGGCGGGGAAGCTTTCTTT. Full variable domain (rest looked up from reference TRBV7-9 and TRBJ1-1): DTGVSQNPRHKITKRGQNVTFRCDPISEHNRLYWYRQTLGQGPEFLTYFQNEAQLEKSRLLSDRFSAERPKGSFSTLEIQRTEQGDSAMYLCASSLPGGEAFFGQGTRLTVV.

V gene TRBV20-1 combines with J gene TRBJ2-2; D perhaps matches TRBD2 (6 bases). This CDR3 has 16 residues. Germline V gives CDR1 DFQATT, CDR2 SNEGSKA (reference sequence). Trimming took 0 bases from V and 5 from J, leaving 16 bases between them. CDR3 bases: TGCAGTGCTAGAGATGGGGCTAGCGTCAGAACCGGGGAGCTGTTTTTT. This sequence encodes CSARDGASVRTGELFF.

This clonotype has a handful of counts. This chain joins TRBV7-3 and TRBJ1-1; 9 nucleotides agree with TRBD1. The CDR3 sequence is 16 residues long. V gave up 0 bases and J gave up 6 bases; unmatched junction bases: 8. Germline V gene sequence: CDR1 SGHTA, CDR2 FQGTGA. The chain's CDR3 is CASSLTGDRVSAEAFF. CDR3 sequence (DNA): TGTGCCAGCAGCTTAACGGGGGACAGGGTCTCGGCTGAAGCTTTCTTT.

The chain carries TRBV6-2 or TRBV6-3 and TRBJ2-3; 9 nucleotides agree with TRBD1. Looked up from germline, CDR1 is MNHEY and CDR2 is SVGEGT. The V gene end was trimmed by 5 bases and the J gene end by 5 bases; junction bases not matched to a gene: 8. The CDR3 has 15 amino acids. The CDR3 sequence: CASSPDRGPGDTQYF. DNA of the CDR3: TGTGCCAGCAGTCCGGACAGGGGCCCGGGAGATACGCAGTATTTT.

The rearrangement joins TRBV24-1 to TRBJ1-1; possible D gene TRBD1, 6 bases. CDR1 and CDR2 (germline): KGHDR, SFDVKD. V was cut by 2 bases and J by 3 bases, with 12 bases left in between. The CDR3 consists of 15 residues. CDR3 residues: CATSDSGRGYTEAFF. The CDR3 DNA reads TGTGCCACCAGTGATTCTGGCAGGGGTTACACTGAAGCTTTCTTT.

This clonotype was seen repeatedly, ten times or more. V gene TRBV11-2 combines with J gene TRBJ1-2; 7 bases line up with TRBD1. Germline V gene lookup returns CDR1 SGHAT and CDR2 FQNNGV. The CDR3 length is 13 residues. After removal of 1 base from V and 7 bases from J, the junction contained 3 bases not matched to a gene. CDR3 residues: CASSLGQGGGYTF. The DNA of the CDR3 is TGTGCCAGCAGCTTAGGACAGGGCGGTGGCTACACCTTC.

The chain is built from TRBV4-3 and TRBJ2-3; 10 nucleotides match TRBD2. The CDR3 runs to 16 residues. Germline V gene lookup returns CDR1 LGHNA and CDR2 YSLEER. The V gene end was trimmed by 3 bases and the J gene end by 0 bases; junction bases not matched to a gene: 3. CDR3 residues: CASSHRSGRSTDTQYF. The CDR3, as DNA: TGCGCCAGCAGCCATCGTAGCGGGAGGAGCACAGATACGCAGTATTTT.

Ten or more counts support this clonotype. The rearrangement uses TRBV6-1 and TRBJ1-5; D unclear. Germline V lookup: CDR1 MNHNS, CDR2 SASEGT. Trimming shortened V by 9 bases and J by 2 bases, and 17 bases separated the two germline ends. CDR3 length equals 15 residues. The CDR3 DNA is TGTGCCAGTAGTCGGGGTCTGGAAGGCAATCAGCCCCAGCATTTT. Protein sequence: CASSRGLEGNQPQHF.

This clonotype came up a few times. The chain carries TRBV11-1 and TRBJ2-1; TRBD2 agrees at 14 bases. From germline, CDR1 is SGHAT and CDR2 FQDESV (reference sequence). The CDR3 is made up of 19 amino acids. After removal of 3 bases from V and 6 bases from J, the junction contained 13 bases not matched to a gene. CDR3 sequence (DNA): TGTGCCAGCAGCTTTTCGACTAGCGGGGGGGCTCGTATGCGCAATGAGCAGTTCTTC. Translation gives CASSFSTSGGARMRNEQFF.

The genes are TRBV20-1 and TRBJ2-5; 12 bases map to TRBD2. This CDR3 spans 13 amino acids. After removal of 5 bases from V and 7 bases from J, the junction contained 5 bases not matched to a gene. Germline V gene lookup returns CDR1 DFQATT and CDR2 SNEGSKA (reference sequence). CDR3 nucleotides: TGCAGTGCTGGGACTAGCGGGCGAGGGACCCAGTACTTC. Translating it yields CSAGTSGRGTQYF.

This clonotype has only a few counts. The gene calls are TRBV5-1 and TRBJ2-6; D unresolved. Trimming stripped 0 bases from V and 0 bases from J, with 10 bases between. CDR1 SGHRS and CDR2 YFSETQ come from the germline V gene. CDR3 length: 17 amino acids. CDR3 bases: TGCGCCAGCAGCTTGGAAAGGGCAAGCTCTGGGGCCAACGTCCTGACTTTC. Translating it yields CASSLERASSGANVLTF.

The chain employs TRBV12-3 or TRBV12-4 and TRBJ2-1, with D possibly being TRBD1 (7 bases). There are 12 residues in the CDR3. The ends were cut back, 6 bases at V and 9 bases at J, with 12 bases in the middle. CDR3 nucleotides: TGTGCCAGCAGGAGACAGGGAGGTGAGCAGTTCTTC. Translated: CASRRQGGEQFF.

V gene TRBV20-1 combines with J gene TRBJ2-6, with 10 bases identical to TRBD2. Trimming removed 6 bases from V and 1 base from J; junction bases left unmatched: 6. Germline V CDR1 and CDR2: DFQATT, SNEGSKA (reference sequence). The CDR3 totals 16 residues. The CDR3 DNA sequence: TGCAGTGCAAGGACTAGCGGCCAATCTGGGGCCAACGTCCTGACTTTC. Protein sequence: CSARTSGQSGANVLTF.